This T cell receptor (beta chain) was identified in a study of blood T cell repertoires in COVID-19. Study information: PBMCs, B-cell-depleted T cells, or T cells were the source of the cDNA or gDNA that made up the material.

Across fewer than 25 US areas, participants ranged in age from about 18 to 90 years. The study counted Cohort 3 donors as recovered given two negative PCRs, clearance, or symptom resolution. Per the authors' pipeline: Reference gene primer amplification gave nucleated cell count estimates. Assay used: immunoSEQ multiplex PCR; TCRdb lists only in-frame clones, some missing. D and trimming come from the DNA, and the V and J calls and clone size come from that table. Of about 130,000 clones detected, roughly four fifths appear once; the ten largest clones hold over 9%. CDR1 is KGHSH and CDR2 is LQKENI in the germline V gene. Trimming shortened V by 1 base and J by 0 bases, and 13 bases separated the two germline ends. The CDR3 has 17 amino acids.

The sequenced sample was PBMCs or T cells enriched from blood (not recorded which). This sequence joins TRBV18 and TRBJ1-3; D gene ambiguous. The clonotype comes from a man aged 45-60 years who had recovered from COVID-19. The CDR3 is CASSPLPASVSGNTIYF. Written as DNA, the CDR3 is TGTGCCAGCTCACCACTGCCCGCCAGCGTCTCTGGAAACACCATATATTTT.